This T cell receptor (beta chain) comes out of a study of blood T cell repertoires in COVID-19. Background on the study: Samples of COVID-19 (acute and convalescent) were obtained from the United States, Italy and Spain. From T cells, B-cell-depleted T cells, or PBMCs came the material, which was cDNA or gDNA.

In the original processing: Reference gene primer amplification gave nucleated cell count estimates. The repertoire was sequenced with immunoSEQ multiplex PCR; TCRdb's copy has only in-frame clones and lacks some. The V and J calls and clone size are taken from that table; D and trimming were inferred from the DNA. The sample has roughly 700,000 clones; about 90% are singletons. This clone was seen a few times. This clonotype was sampled from a woman aged 18-35 years with acute or convalescent COVID-19. The sequenced material came from peripheral blood.

CDR3 residues: CASSRGSNQPQHF. CDR3 DNA: TGTGCCAGCAGCAGGGGTAGCAATCAGCCCCAGCATTTT. The chain employs TRBV9 and TRBJ1-5; a weak D match, TRBD1 (5 bases). Trimming left V 4 bases short and J 0 bases short, with 5 bases between. The CDR3 has 13 amino acids. CDR1 SGDLS and CDR2 YYNGEE come from the germline V gene.